The source of this T cell receptor (beta chain) is a study of blood T cell repertoires in COVID-19. Study-level information: Both acute and convalescent COVID-19 samples were obtained from the United States, Italy and Spain. T cells, B-cell-depleted T cells, or PBMCs provided the cDNA or gDNA that served as material.

Authors' processing steps: How many nucleated cells were present was estimated from reference gene primer amplification. Only in-frame clones appear in the TCRdb table, and some are missing; sequencing was by immunoSEQ multiplex PCR. That table gives V, J and clone size, and the DNA gave D and trimming. The sample gives just over 250,000 clones, around nine tenths of which show up once; roughly 9.8% is in the top ten. This CDR3 has 15 amino acids. V shed 1 base, J shed 5 bases, and the junction held 5 bases outside the gene matches. Germline assignment: CDR1 LGHNA and CDR2 YSLEER. The specimen sequenced was peripheral blood. This receptor was taken from a middle-aged man who had recovered from COVID-19. The rearrangement uses TRBV4-3 and TRBJ2-1; 7 bases map to TRBD2. The CDR3 nucleotides read TGCGCCAGCAGCCAAGGCGGGAGTGCGAACAATGAGCAGTTCTTC. This sequence encodes CASSQGGSANNEQFF.